This T cell receptor beta chain was documented in a study of CD8 T cells in ankylosing spondylitis. Germline CDR1 is SEHNR and CDR2 is FQNEAQ (reference sequence). The CDR3 is 14 residues long. Trimming took off 5 bases at V and 3 bases at J, with 13 bases between the two ends. This clonotype was recorded at least ten times. Its antigen is undetermined. Whole-study findings and limits: Reportedly, significant enrichment of disease-linked clones occurred in matched ankylosing spondylitis synovial fluid. It appeared that ankylosing spondylitis blood was characterized by a TCR beta motif of seven or eight highly homologous variants. In synovial fluid and blood from reactive arthritis, some motif variants were previously reported. The authors found the disease-linked clones to be CD8+ and relatively rare in peripheral blood.

The authors made TCR beta libraries by quantitative 5'-RACE with molecular barcodes. TCRdb reprocessed the 5' RACE reads with MiXCR, giving one entry per CDR3 protein. The sample yields about 540,000 distinct CDR3 sequences, roughly 13% seen once. This chain uses TRBV7-9 with TRBJ1-1; D remains unclear. Source material: blood, either unsorted or a sorted T cell fraction (not recorded which). The sequence was collected from a male donor with ankylosing spondylitis. This chain's CDR3 is CASSKTATDTEAFF. The CDR3 region has the DNA TGTGCCAGCAGCAAAACGGCGACGGACACTGAAGCTTTCTTT.